The source of this T cell receptor (beta chain) is a study of beta chain features in type 1 diabetes. Investigators reverse transcribed all isolated RNA, so they sequenced expressed TCRB transcripts. Method: immunoSEQ multiplex PCR; TCRdb's copy keeps in-frame clones and lacks some. The sample shows fewer than 900,000 clones, 15% to 20% of them seen only once. This clone was seen a handful of times. This sample also contains other DNA sequences that code for the same CDR3. V was pared by 3 bases and J by 3 bases, with 4 bases of the junction left unmatched. This CDR3 spans 16 amino acids. Germline assignment: CDR1 MDHEN and CDR2 SYDVKM.

This chain connects TRBV28 to TRBJ2-7; TRBD2 matches 14 bases. The sequencing sample was made of naive CD4+ T cells from blood. This TCR was recovered from a woman aged 18-29 years in good health. In DNA, the CDR3 is TGTGCCAGCAGTTTGACCGGGACTAGCGGGAGCTACGAGCAGTACTTC. Residues: CASSLTGTSGSYEQYF.